A selection of T cell receptor beta chains follows, all from one sample in a study of T cell responses to AZD1222 COVID-19 vaccine. This table comes from immunoSEQ multiplex PCR, and its TCRdb copy is limited to in-frame clones, with some not included. This sample has 80,000 or so clones; just over 90% occur once, and the top ten carry less than 5.5%. Here the sequenced sample was peripheral blood, taken on day 0 of MenACWY control vaccination. These TCRs come from an adult in good health. CDR3s include the opening cysteine and the closing phenylalanine or tryptophan. Each record gives: D gene, CDR3 length, clone size, J gene, V gene, CDR3 protein, CDR3 DNA. D genes are given only for firm matches. Clone size is stated in some rows and not others, as once, few, many or a class when expanded.

D gene: -; CDR3 length: 14; clone size: -; J gene: TRBJ1-6; V gene: TRBV27; CDR3 protein: CASSLGPNNSPLHF; CDR3 DNA: TGTGCCAGCAGTTTGGGACCGAATAATTCACCCCTCCACTTT
D gene: TRBD2; CDR3 length: 13; clone size: -; J gene: TRBJ2-1; V gene: TRBV3-1/TRBV3-2; CDR3 protein: CASSQASTSGQFF; CDR3 DNA: TGTGCCAGCAGCCAAGCGTCGACTAGCGGGCAGTTCTTC
D gene: -; CDR3 length: 14; clone size: -; J gene: TRBJ1-2; V gene: TRBV5-6; CDR3 protein: CASSPTSQGYGYTF; CDR3 DNA: TGTGCCAGCAGCCCCACTTCCCAGGGCTATGGCTACACCTTC
D gene: -; CDR3 length: 12; clone size: few; J gene: TRBJ1-2; V gene: TRBV29-1; CDR3 protein: CSVVTASDGYTF; CDR3 DNA: TGCAGCGTTGTGACGGCCTCCGATGGCTACACCTTC
D gene: -; CDR3 length: 13; clone size: -; J gene: TRBJ2-3; V gene: TRBV6-2/TRBV6-3; CDR3 protein: CASSYGIVDTQYF; CDR3 DNA: TGTGCCAGCAGTTACGGGATAGTTGATACGCAGTATTTT
D gene: -; CDR3 length: 12; clone size: -; J gene: TRBJ1-3; V gene: TRBV29-1; CDR3 protein: CSVAAGGNTIYF; CDR3 DNA: TGCAGCGTTGCGGCCGGAGGAAACACCATATATTTT
D gene: -; CDR3 length: 14; clone size: -; J gene: TRBJ2-3; V gene: TRBV29-1; CDR3 protein: CSVDAGPNTDTQYF; CDR3 DNA: TGCAGCGTTGATGCAGGACCCAACACAGATACGCAGTATTTT
D gene: -; CDR3 length: 15; clone size: -; J gene: TRBJ1-2; V gene: TRBV18; CDR3 protein: CASSPASGPNYGYTF; CDR3 DNA: TGTGCCAGCTCACCGGCTTCGGGCCCTAACTATGGCTACACCTTC
D gene: TRBD2; CDR3 length: 17; clone size: once; J gene: TRBJ2-1; V gene: TRBV28; CDR3 protein: CASSSFGLAGKNLSPFF; CDR3 DNA: TGTGCCAGCAGTTCCTTCGGACTAGCGGGTAAAAACCTCTCCCCCTTCTTC
D gene: TRBD1; CDR3 length: 16; clone size: -; J gene: TRBJ1-5; V gene: TRBV9; CDR3 protein: CASSRTTGDSNQPQHF; CDR3 DNA: TGTGCCAGCTCAAGGACGACAGGGGATAGCAATCAGCCCCAGCATTTT
D gene: -; CDR3 length: 14; clone size: -; J gene: TRBJ2-3; V gene: TRBV4-3; CDR3 protein: CASSQAQAADTQYF; CDR3 DNA: TGCGCCAGCAGCCAAGCACAGGCCGCAGATACGCAGTATTTT
D gene: TRBD2; CDR3 length: 18; clone size: -; J gene: TRBJ2-3; V gene: TRBV6-2/TRBV6-3; CDR3 protein: CASSYSTSGTGSTDTQYF; CDR3 DNA: TGTGCCAGCAGTTACTCGACTAGCGGGACAGGTTCCACAGATACGCAGTATTTT
D gene: -; CDR3 length: 11; clone size: -; J gene: TRBJ2-7; V gene: TRBV30; CDR3 protein: CAWLTSYEQYF; CDR3 DNA: TGTGCCTGGCTCACTTCCTACGAGCAGTACTTC
D gene: -; CDR3 length: 11; clone size: -; J gene: TRBJ2-1; V gene: TRBV10-3; CDR3 protein: CAISETNEQFF; CDR3 DNA: TGTGCCATCAGTGAGACGAATGAGCAGTTCTTC
D gene: TRBD1; CDR3 length: 15; clone size: -; J gene: TRBJ1-1; V gene: TRBV27; CDR3 protein: CASASGDRVITEAFF; CDR3 DNA: TGTGCCAGCGCCTCCGGGGACAGGGTTATCACTGAAGCTTTCTTT
D gene: -; CDR3 length: 12; clone size: once; J gene: TRBJ1-6; V gene: TRBV4-1; CDR3 protein: CASSQVLGNLHF; CDR3 DNA: TGCGCCAGCAGCCAAGTTCTAGGGAACCTCCACTTT
D gene: TRBD1; CDR3 length: 14; clone size: -; J gene: TRBJ2-7; V gene: TRBV19; CDR3 protein: CASSARQGGYEQYF; CDR3 DNA: TGTGCCAGTAGTGCACGACAGGGCGGGTACGAGCAGTACTTC
D gene: -; CDR3 length: 14; clone size: once; J gene: TRBJ1-1; V gene: TRBV12-5; CDR3 protein: CASGSDGRNTEAFF; CDR3 DNA: TGTGCTAGTGGTTCGGACGGCCGGAACACTGAAGCTTTCTTT
D gene: TRBD1; CDR3 length: 17; clone size: -; J gene: TRBJ2-7; V gene: TRBV5-1; CDR3 protein: CASSREGQGRSVYEQYF; CDR3 DNA: TGCGCCAGCAGCCGGGAGGGACAGGGGCGCTCCGTCTACGAGCAGTACTTC
D gene: -; CDR3 length: 14; clone size: -; J gene: TRBJ2-7; V gene: TRBV11-2; CDR3 protein: CASSQTGFSYEQYF; CDR3 DNA: TGTGCCAGCAGCCAAACAGGGTTCTCCTACGAGCAGTACTTC
D gene: -; CDR3 length: 13; clone size: few; J gene: TRBJ2-1; V gene: TRBV12-3/TRBV12-4; CDR3 protein: CASSSDSYNEQFF; CDR3 DNA: TGTGCCAGCAGTTCGGACAGCTACAATGAGCAGTTCTTC
D gene: -; CDR3 length: 16; clone size: few; J gene: TRBJ1-4; V gene: TRBV6-6; CDR3 protein: CASSRSPGATNEKLFF; CDR3 DNA: TGTGCCAGCAGCCGATCACCTGGTGCAACTAATGAAAAACTGTTTTTT
D gene: -; CDR3 length: 13; clone size: -; J gene: TRBJ1-1; V gene: TRBV4-1; CDR3 protein: CASSYMERTEAFF; CDR3 DNA: TGCGCCAGCAGCTACATGGAGAGGACTGAAGCTTTCTTT
D gene: TRBD1; CDR3 length: 14; clone size: -; J gene: TRBJ2-7; V gene: TRBV5-1; CDR3 protein: CASSLYRGKNEQYF; CDR3 DNA: TGCGCCAGCAGCTTGTACAGGGGTAAAAACGAGCAGTACTTC
D gene: -; CDR3 length: 16; clone size: -; J gene: TRBJ1-4; V gene: TRBV9; CDR3 protein: CASSVALTGTNEKLFF; CDR3 DNA: TGTGCCAGCAGCGTAGCTTTAACAGGGACTAATGAAAAACTGTTTTTT
D gene: -; CDR3 length: 16; clone size: -; J gene: TRBJ2-5; V gene: TRBV29-1; CDR3 protein: CSGWRTRDGPRETQYF; CDR3 DNA: TGCAGCGGTTGGAGGACCCGGGACGGACCCAGAGAGACCCAGTACTTC
D gene: -; CDR3 length: 14; clone size: -; J gene: TRBJ1-2; V gene: TRBV6-5; CDR3 protein: CASSLSSSGVGYTF; CDR3 DNA: TGTGCCAGCAGTCTTTCGTCCTCAGGGGTAGGCTACACCTTC
D gene: TRBD2; CDR3 length: 17; clone size: -; J gene: TRBJ2-7; V gene: TRBV7-2; CDR3 protein: CASSPRLTSGGTYEQYF; CDR3 DNA: TGTGCCAGCAGCCCCCGGTTAACTAGCGGGGGAACCTACGAGCAGTACTTC
D gene: TRBD1; CDR3 length: 14; clone size: -; J gene: TRBJ2-5; V gene: TRBV7-2; CDR3 protein: CASSSQGGYGTQYF; CDR3 DNA: TGTGCCAGCAGTTCACAGGGGGGATATGGGACCCAGTACTTC
D gene: -; CDR3 length: 14; clone size: -; J gene: TRBJ2-7; V gene: TRBV7-9; CDR3 protein: CASSLGQPPNEQYF; CDR3 DNA: TGTGCCAGCAGCTTAGGACAGCCCCCCAACGAGCAGTACTTC
D gene: -; CDR3 length: 13; clone size: -; J gene: TRBJ1-1; V gene: TRBV28; CDR3 protein: CASSQGLPGEAFF; CDR3 DNA: TGTGCCAGCAGCCAGGGACTTCCCGGGGAGGCTTTCTTT
D gene: TRBD2; CDR3 length: 15; clone size: -; J gene: TRBJ2-6; V gene: TRBV30; CDR3 protein: CAWSLAGSGANVLTF; CDR3 DNA: TGTGCCTGGAGTCTAGCGGGCTCTGGGGCCAACGTCCTGACTTTC